Below are 8 T cell receptor beta chains sequenced from a single sample in a study of OX40 agonist ivuxolimab in advanced cancers. Generated by immunoSEQ multiplex PCR, the TCRdb table keeps only in-frame clones and is missing some. The sample includes roughly 50,000 clones, around four fifths of them seen just once. This material consisted of CD4+ or CD8+ T cells sorted from blood, taken in a trial of the OX40 agonist ivuxolimab. These receptor sequences come from an adult with an advanced solid tumor such as melanoma, head and neck, liver or kidney cancer.

This clone was seen once. V gene TRBV4-2 combines with J gene TRBJ1-4; 9 bases match TRBD1. CDR3 length: 14 residues. The V gene end was trimmed by 4 bases and the J gene end by 8 bases; junction bases not matched to a gene: 5. Germline assignment: CDR1 LGHNA and CDR2 YNFKEQ. The CDR3 reads CASSRGQGIEKLFF. Here the CDR3 DNA reads TGTGCCAGCAGCCGCGGACAGGGGATCGAAAAACTGTTTTTT.

The rearrangement uses TRBV30 and TRBJ2-4, with TRBD2 matching 14 bases. The CDR3 is made up of 17 amino acids. Germline trimming cut 4 bases from V and 0 bases from J; bases unmatched to any gene: 5. The germline V gene has CDR1 GTSNPN and CDR2 SVGIG (reference sequence). The DNA for the CDR3 is TGTGCCTGGACCGCCGGGACTAGCGGGGGAGCCAAAAACATTCAGTACTTC. Protein product: CAWTAGTSGGAKNIQYF.

This rearrangement joins TRBV28 to TRBJ2-2; D not resolved. Trimming removed 2 bases from V and 4 bases from J, with 8 bases in between. The CDR3 contains 14 residues. In germline, CDR1 is MDHEN, CDR2 SYDVKM. The CDR3 spells CASSLIWVTGELFF. DNA for the CDR3: TGTGCCAGCAGTTTAATTTGGGTCACCGGGGAGCTGTTTTTT.

The rearrangement joins TRBV7-9 to TRBJ2-4, with D perhaps TRBD2 (5 bases). Germline V lookup: CDR1 SEHNR, CDR2 FQNEAQ (reference sequence). With 8 bases removed from V and 6 bases from J, the gap between germline ends came to 11 bases. The CDR3 totals 12 residues. The CDR3 here is CASATSGNIQYF. The CDR3 nucleotides read TGTGCCAGCGCCACCAGCGGAAACATTCAGTACTTC.

CDR3 region: CASRPSRDSGNTIYF. The CDR3 DNA is TGTGCCAGCAGACCATCCAGGGACTCTGGAAACACCATATATTTT. This chain connects TRBV6-6 to TRBJ1-3; TRBD1 might be the D (5 bases). Germline V CDR1 and CDR2: MNHNY, SVGAGI (reference sequence). V was trimmed by 6 bases and J by 0 bases, leaving 12 bases between them. CDR3 size: 15 residues.

CDR3 residues: CASSFSGATTSYEQYF. For the CDR3, the DNA is TGTGCCAGTAGTTTTTCGGGGGCTACCACCTCTTACGAGCAGTACTTC. This sequence joins TRBV19 and TRBJ2-5, with D perhaps TRBD1 or TRBD2 (6 bases each). The DNA end is more similar to TRBJ2-7, so the J call may be wrong. This CDR3 has 16 amino acids. CDR1 and CDR2 from the germline V gene are LNHDA and SQIVND (reference sequence).

This chain joins TRBV30 and TRBJ1-1; no firm D call. Germline V gives CDR1 GTSNPN, CDR2 SVGIG (reference sequence). V was pared by 1 base and J by 10 bases, with 10 bases between. This CDR3 has 11 amino acids. The DNA of the CDR3 is TGTGCCTGGAGTGCCGGCCAGAGAGCTTTCTTT. Protein sequence: CAWSAGQRAFF. The entire variable domain, with the rest obtained from reference TRBV30 and TRBJ1-1, is as follows: SQTIHQWPATLVQPVGSPLSLECTVEGTSNPNLYWYRQAAGRGLQLLFYSVGIGQISSEVPQNLSASRPQDRQFILSSKKLLLSDSGFYLCAWSAGQRAFFGQGTRLTVV.

Details on this clone: The same CDR3 also results from other DNA sequences found in this sample. CDR3 protein: CASSPSPTDTQYF. The CDR3 DNA is TGTGCCAGCTCACCGTCCCCGACAGATACGCAGTATTTT. This rearrangement joins TRBV18 to TRBJ2-3, with D hard to call. Trimming removed 3 bases from V and 3 bases from J, with 7 bases in between. Germline CDR1 and CDR2: KGHSH and LQKENI. This CDR3 region has 13 residues. The complete variable domain, with remaining parts taken from reference TRBV18 and TRBJ2-3, reads NAGVMQNPRHLVRRRGQEARLRCSPMKGHSHVYWYRQLPEEGLKFMVYLQKENIIDESGMPKERFSAEFPKEGPSILRIQQVVRGDSAAYFCASSPSPTDTQYFGPGTRLTVL.